This TCR beta chain was sequenced for a study of T cells expressing NK-cell markers. The CDR3 loop spans 14 amino acids. From germline, CDR1 is SGHRS and CDR2 YFSETQ. Reprocessing the 5' RACE reads, TCRdb reports a single entry for every CDR3 protein and omits DNA. Listed are around 550,000 distinct CDR3 sequences; under 4.5% falls within the top ten. The TCR was taken from a man aged 18 to 35 in good health. The sample comprised blood T cells: a sorted CD56 or NKG2C T cell subset, CD4+ or CD8+ T cells, or bulk PBMC T cells (not recorded which). The chain combines TRBV5-1 with TRBJ1-1. The CDR3 spells CASSLQKMNTEAFF. Supplemented by reference TRBV5-1 and TRBJ1-1, the full variable domain reads KAGVTQTPRYLIKTRGQQVTLSCSPISGHRSVSWYQQTPGQGLQFLFEYFSETQRNKGNFPGRFSGRQFSNSRSEMNVSTLELGDSALYLCASSLQKMNTEAFFGQGTRLTVV.